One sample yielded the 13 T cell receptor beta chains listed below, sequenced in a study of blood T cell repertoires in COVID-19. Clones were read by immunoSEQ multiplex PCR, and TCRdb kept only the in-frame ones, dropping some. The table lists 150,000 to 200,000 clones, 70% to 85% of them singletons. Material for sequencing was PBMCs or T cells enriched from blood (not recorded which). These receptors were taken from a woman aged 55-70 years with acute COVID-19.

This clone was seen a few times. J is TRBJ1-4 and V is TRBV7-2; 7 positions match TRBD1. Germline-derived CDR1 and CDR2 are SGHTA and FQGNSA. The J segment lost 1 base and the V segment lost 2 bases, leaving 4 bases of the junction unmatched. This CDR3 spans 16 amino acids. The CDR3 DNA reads TGTGCCAGCAGCTTAAGGACAGGAGTAACTAATGAAAAACTGTTTTTT. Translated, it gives CASSLRTGVTNEKLFF.

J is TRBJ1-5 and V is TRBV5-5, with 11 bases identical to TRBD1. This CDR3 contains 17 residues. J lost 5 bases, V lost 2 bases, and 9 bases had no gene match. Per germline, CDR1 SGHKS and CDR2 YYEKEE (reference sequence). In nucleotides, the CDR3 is TGTGCCAGCAGCTTAGGACAGGGGGCGAACCTGTATCAGCCCCAGCATTTT. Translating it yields CASSLGQGANLYQPQHF. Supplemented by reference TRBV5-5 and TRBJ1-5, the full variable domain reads DAGVTQSPTHLIKTRGQQVTLRCSPISGHKSVSWYQQVLGQGPQFIFQYYEKEERGRGNFPDRFSARQFPNYSSELNVNALLLGDSALYLCASSLGQGANLYQPQHFGDGTRLSIL.

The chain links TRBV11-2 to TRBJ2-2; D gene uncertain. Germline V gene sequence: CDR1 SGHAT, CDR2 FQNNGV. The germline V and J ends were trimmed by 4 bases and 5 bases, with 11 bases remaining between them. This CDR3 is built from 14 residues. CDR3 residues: CASSSHLRTGELFF. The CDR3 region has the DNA TGTGCCAGCAGCTCACACCTGAGGACCGGGGAGCTGTTTTTT.

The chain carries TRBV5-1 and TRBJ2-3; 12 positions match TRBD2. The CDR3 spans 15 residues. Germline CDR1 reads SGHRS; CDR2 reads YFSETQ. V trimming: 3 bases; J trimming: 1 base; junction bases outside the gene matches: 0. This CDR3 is CASSWTSGGTDTQYF. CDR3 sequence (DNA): TGCGCCAGCAGCTGGACTAGCGGGGGCACAGATACGCAGTATTTT.

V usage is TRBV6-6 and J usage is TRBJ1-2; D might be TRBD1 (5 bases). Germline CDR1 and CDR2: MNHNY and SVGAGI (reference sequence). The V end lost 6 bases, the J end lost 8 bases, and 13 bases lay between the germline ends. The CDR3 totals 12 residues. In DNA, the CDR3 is TGTGCCAGCAGGCCGGCGGGGGGGGGCTACACCTTC. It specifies CASRPAGGGYTF.

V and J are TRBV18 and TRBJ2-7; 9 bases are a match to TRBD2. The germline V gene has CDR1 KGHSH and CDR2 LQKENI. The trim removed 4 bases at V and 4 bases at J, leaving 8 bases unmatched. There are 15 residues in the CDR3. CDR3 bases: TGTGCCAGCTCACGTAGCGGGGGAGAAGTTTACGAGCAGTACTTC. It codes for CASSRSGGEVYEQYF.

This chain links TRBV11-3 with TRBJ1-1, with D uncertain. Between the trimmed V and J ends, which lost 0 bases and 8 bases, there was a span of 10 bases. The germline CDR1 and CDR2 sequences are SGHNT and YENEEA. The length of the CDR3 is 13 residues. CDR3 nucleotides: TGTGCCAGCAGCTTAGATTCAAATACAGAAGCTTTCTTT. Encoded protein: CASSLDSNTEAFF.

The CDR3 is CASRKDRGGYNEQFF. CDR3 coding DNA: TGTGCCAGTAGGAAAGACAGGGGGGGATACAATGAGCAGTTCTTC. J is TRBJ2-1 and V is TRBV19, with 9 bases identical to TRBD1. Germline-derived CDR1 and CDR2 are LNHDA and SQIVND (reference sequence). J lost 4 bases, V lost 6 bases, and 7 bases had no gene match. The CDR3 extends over 15 amino acids.

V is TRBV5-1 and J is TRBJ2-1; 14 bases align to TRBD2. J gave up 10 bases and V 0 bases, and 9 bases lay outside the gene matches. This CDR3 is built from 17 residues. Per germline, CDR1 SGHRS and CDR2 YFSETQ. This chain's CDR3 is CASSLGGRTSGRREQFF. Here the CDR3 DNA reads TGCGCCAGCAGCTTGGGCGGTCGGACTAGCGGGAGGAGAGAGCAGTTCTTC. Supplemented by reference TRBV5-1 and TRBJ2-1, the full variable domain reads KAGVTQTPRYLIKTRGQQVTLSCSPISGHRSVSWYQQTPGQGLQFLFEYFSETQRNKGNFPGRFSGRQFSNSRSEMNVSTLELGDSALYLCASSLGGRTSGRREQFFGPGTRLTVL.

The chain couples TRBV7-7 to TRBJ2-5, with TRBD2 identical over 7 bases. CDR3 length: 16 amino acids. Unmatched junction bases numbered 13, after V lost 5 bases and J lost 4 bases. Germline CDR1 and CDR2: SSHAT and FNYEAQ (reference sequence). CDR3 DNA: TGTGCCAGCAGCCCTGTCAGGGCGGGGAGGGGAGAGACCCAGTACTTC. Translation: CASSPVRAGRGETQYF. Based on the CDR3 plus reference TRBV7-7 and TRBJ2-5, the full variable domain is GAGVSQSPRYKVTKRGQDVTLRCDPISSHATLYWYQQALGQGPEFLTYFNYEAQPDKSGLPSDRFSAERPEGSISTLTIQRTEQRDSAMYRCASSPVRAGRGETQYFGPGTRLLVL.

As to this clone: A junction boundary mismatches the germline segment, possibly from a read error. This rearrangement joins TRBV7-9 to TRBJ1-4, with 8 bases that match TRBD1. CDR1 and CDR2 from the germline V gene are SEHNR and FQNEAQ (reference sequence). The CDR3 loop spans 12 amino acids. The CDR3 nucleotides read TGTGCCAGCAGCTTAATGGGGGGACAGGAGCTTTTT. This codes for CASSLMGGQELF.

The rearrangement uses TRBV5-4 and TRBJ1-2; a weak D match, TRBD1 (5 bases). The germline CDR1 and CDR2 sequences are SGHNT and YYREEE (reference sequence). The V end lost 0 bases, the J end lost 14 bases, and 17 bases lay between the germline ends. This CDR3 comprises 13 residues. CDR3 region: CASSLGGARSWTF. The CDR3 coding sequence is TGTGCCAGCAGCTTGGGGGGCGCCAGGAGCTGGACCTTC.

CDR3 nucleotide sequence: TGTGCCAGCAGCCCCCCGGGGGGGGGCTTTAGGGAGCAGTACGTC. Protein sequence: CASSPPGGGFREQYV. The V gene is TRBV28, the J gene TRBJ2-7, with 8 positions matching TRBD2. Germline values: CDR1 MDHEN, CDR2 SYDVKM. The CDR3 is 15 amino acids. V was pared by 6 bases and J by 7 bases, with 14 bases of the junction left unmatched.